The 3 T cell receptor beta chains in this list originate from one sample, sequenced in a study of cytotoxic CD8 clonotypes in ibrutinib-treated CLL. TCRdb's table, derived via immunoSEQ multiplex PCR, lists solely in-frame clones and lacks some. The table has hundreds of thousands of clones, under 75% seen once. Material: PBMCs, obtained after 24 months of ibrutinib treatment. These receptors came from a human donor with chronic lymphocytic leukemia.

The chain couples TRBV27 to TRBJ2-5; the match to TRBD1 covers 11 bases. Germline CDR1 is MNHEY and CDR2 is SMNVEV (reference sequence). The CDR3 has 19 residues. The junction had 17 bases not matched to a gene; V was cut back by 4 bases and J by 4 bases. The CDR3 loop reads CASSSTLIGQGAPPETQYF. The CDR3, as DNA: TGTGCCAGCAGTTCAACACTCATAGGACAGGGGGCACCCCCAGAGACCCAGTACTTC.

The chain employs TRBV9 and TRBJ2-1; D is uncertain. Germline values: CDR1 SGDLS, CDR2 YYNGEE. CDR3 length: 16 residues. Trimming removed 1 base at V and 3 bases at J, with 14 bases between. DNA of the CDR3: TGTGCCAGCAGCGTACGGCCAACGTACGGCTACAATGAGCAGTTCTTC. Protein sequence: CASSVRPTYGYNEQFF.

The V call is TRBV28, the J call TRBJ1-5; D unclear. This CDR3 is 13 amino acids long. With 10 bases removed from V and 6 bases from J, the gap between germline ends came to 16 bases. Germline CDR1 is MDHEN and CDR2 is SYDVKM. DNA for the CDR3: TGTGCCACCGAATATGGACTGGGTCAGCCCCAGCATTTT. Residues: CATEYGLGQPQHF.